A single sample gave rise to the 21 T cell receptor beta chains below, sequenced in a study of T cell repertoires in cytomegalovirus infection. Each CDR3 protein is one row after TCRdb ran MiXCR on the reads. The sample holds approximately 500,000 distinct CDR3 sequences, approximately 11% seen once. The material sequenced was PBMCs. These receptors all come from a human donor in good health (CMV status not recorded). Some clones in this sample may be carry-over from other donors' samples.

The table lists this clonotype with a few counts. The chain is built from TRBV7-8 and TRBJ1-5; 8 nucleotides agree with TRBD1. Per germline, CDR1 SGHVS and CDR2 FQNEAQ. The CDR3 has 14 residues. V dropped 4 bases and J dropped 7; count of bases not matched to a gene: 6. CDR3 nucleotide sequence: TGTGCCAGCAGCTCCGGACAGGGATGGCAGCCCCAGCATTTT. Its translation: CASSSGQGWQPQHF.

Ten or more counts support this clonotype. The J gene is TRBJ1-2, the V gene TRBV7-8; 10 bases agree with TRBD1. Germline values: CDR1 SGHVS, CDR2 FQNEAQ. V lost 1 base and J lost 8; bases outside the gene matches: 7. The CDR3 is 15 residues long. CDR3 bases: TGTGCCAGCAGCTTAGAGCGGACAGGGGGAGGAGGCTACACCTTC. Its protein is CASSLERTGGGGYTF.

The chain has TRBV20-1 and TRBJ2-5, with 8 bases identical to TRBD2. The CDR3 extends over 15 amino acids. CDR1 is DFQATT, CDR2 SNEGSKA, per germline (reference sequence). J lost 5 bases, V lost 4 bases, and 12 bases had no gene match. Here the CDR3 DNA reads TGCAGTGCTACAGCACCGGGACTAGGGCACGAGACCCAGTACTTC. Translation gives CSATAPGLGHETQYF.

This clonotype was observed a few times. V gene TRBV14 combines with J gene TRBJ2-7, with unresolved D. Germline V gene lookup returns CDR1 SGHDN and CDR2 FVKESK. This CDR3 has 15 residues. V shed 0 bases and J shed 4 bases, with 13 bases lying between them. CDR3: CASSQDGSVKYEQYF. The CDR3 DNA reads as TGTGCCAGCAGCCAAGACGGCAGTGTGAAATACGAGCAGTACTTC.

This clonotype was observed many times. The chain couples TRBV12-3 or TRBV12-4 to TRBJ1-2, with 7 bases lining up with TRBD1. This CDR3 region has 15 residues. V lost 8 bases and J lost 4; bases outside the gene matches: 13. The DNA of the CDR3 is TGTGCCAGCCGTCCGCGACAGGGCTATGCCTATGGCTACACCTTC. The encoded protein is CASRPRQGYAYGYTF.

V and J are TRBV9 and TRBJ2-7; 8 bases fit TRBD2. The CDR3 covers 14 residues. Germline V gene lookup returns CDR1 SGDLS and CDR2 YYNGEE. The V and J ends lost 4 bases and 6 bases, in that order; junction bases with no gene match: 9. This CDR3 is CASSSTSGNIEQYF. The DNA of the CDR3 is TGTGCCAGCAGCTCTACTAGCGGTAACATCGAGCAGTACTTC.

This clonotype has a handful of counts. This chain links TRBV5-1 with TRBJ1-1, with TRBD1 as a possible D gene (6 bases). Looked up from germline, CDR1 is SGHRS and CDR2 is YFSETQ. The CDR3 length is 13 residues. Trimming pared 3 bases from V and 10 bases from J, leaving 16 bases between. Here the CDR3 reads CASSSDRNQGAFF. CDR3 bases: TGCGCCAGCAGCTCCGACAGGAACCAAGGAGCTTTCTTT.

This chain's CDR3 is CASGGTGSLDTEAFF. The CDR3, as DNA: TGTGCCAGCGGGGGGACAGGGTCTCTAGACACTGAAGCTTTCTTT. The genes are TRBV12-3 or TRBV12-4 and TRBJ1-1; TRBD1 agrees at 9 bases. The junction had 10 bases not matched to a gene; V was cut back by 8 bases and J by 3 bases. The CDR3 contains 15 residues.

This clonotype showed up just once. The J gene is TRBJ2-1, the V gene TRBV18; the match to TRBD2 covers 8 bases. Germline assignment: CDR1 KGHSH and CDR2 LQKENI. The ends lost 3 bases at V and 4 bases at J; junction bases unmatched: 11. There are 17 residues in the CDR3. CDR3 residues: CASSPALSGMTYNEQFF. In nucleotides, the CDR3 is TGTGCCAGCTCACCCGCCCTTAGCGGGATGACGTACAATGAGCAGTTCTTC. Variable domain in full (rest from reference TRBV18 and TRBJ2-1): NAGVMQNPRHLVRRRGQEARLRCSPMKGHSHVYWYRQLPEEGLKFMVYLQKENIIDESGMPKERFSAEFPKEGPSILRIQQVVRGDSAAYFCASSPALSGMTYNEQFFGPGTRLTVL.

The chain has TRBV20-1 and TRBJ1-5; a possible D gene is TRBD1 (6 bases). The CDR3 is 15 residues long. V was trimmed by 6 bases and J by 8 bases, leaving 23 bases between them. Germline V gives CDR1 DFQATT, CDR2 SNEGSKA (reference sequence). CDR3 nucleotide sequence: TGCAGTGCCCAGAGGGGGGGGGCCCCCGGGGAGCCCCAGCATTTT. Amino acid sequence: CSAQRGGAPGEPQHF.

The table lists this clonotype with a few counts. The CDR3 spells CASSIGIYRGLSSGANVLTF. The CDR3 DNA reads TGTGCCAGTAGTATAGGAATTTATAGGGGACTAAGCTCTGGGGCCAACGTCCTGACTTTC. The rearrangement uses TRBV19 and TRBJ2-6, with 7 bases lining up with TRBD2. This CDR3 is built from 20 residues. V was pared by 1 base and J by 0 bases, with 12 bases of the junction left unmatched. CDR1 and CDR2 from the germline V gene are LNHDA and SQIVND (reference sequence). Based on the CDR3 plus reference TRBV19 and TRBJ2-6, the full variable domain is DGGITQSPKYLFRKEGQNVTLSCEQNLNHDAMYWYRQDPGQGLRLIYYSQIVNDFQKGDIAEGYSVSREKKESFPLTVTSAQKNPTAFYLCASSIGIYRGLSSGANVLTFGAGSRLTVL.

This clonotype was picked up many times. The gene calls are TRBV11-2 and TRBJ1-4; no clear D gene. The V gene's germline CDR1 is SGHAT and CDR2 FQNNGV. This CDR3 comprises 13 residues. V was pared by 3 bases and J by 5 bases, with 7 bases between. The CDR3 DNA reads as TGTGCCAGCAGCTTGGGAATGAATGAAAAACTGTTTTTT. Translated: CASSLGMNEKLFF.

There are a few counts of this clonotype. The CDR3 DNA reads TGTGCCACCGGGATAATCGGGGGCAACTACGAGCAGTACTTC. It is translated as CATGIIGGNYEQYF. V usage is TRBV6-2 or TRBV6-3 and J usage is TRBJ2-7; either TRBD1 or TRBD2 may fit D (6 bases each). Per germline, CDR1 MNHEY and CDR2 SVGEGT. The length of the CDR3 is 14 residues. The ends were cut back, 10 bases at V and 3 bases at J, with 19 bases in the middle.

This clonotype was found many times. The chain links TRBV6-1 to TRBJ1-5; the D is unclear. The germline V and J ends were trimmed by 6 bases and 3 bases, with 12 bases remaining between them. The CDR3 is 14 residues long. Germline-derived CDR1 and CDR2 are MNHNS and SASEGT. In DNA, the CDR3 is TGTGCCAGCAGCCCTTGGCTGAACAATCAGCCCCAGCATTTT. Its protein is CASSPWLNNQPQHF.

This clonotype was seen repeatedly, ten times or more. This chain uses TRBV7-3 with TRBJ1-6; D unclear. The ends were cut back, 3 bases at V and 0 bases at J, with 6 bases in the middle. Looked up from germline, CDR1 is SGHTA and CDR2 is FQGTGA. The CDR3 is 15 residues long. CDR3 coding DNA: TGTGCCAGCAGCTTCAGTCACTCCTATAATTCACCCCTCCACTTT. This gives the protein CASSFSHSYNSPLHF.

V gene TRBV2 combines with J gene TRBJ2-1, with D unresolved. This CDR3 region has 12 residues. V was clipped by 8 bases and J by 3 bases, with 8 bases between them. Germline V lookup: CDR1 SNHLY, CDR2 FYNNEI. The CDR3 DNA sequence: TGTGCCAGCGCAGCCCTCTACAATGAGCAGTTCTTC. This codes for CASAALYNEQFF.

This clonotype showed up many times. CDR3 in amino acids: CASSFPTYGTSDGLAGEETQYF. CDR3 coding DNA: TGTGCCAGCAGCTTCCCGACCTACGGGACTTCCGACGGACTAGCGGGAGAAGAGACCCAGTACTTC. The chain joins TRBV11-2 to TRBJ2-5; 13 nucleotides match TRBD2. Germline V gene data show CDR1 as SGHAT and CDR2 as FQNNGV. The CDR3 is 22 residues long. V was pared by 3 bases and J by 3 bases, with 22 bases of the junction left unmatched. Complete variable domain (other parts from reference TRBV11-2 and TRBJ2-5): EAGVAQSPRYKIIEKRQSVAFWCNPISGHATLYWYQQILGQGPKLLIQFQNNGVVDDSQLPKDRFSAERLKGVDSTLKIQPAKLEDSAVYLCASSFPTYGTSDGLAGEETQYFGPGTRLLVL.

CDR3 bases: TGTGCCAGTAGTCTACGGGGGGGAGTACCCTCCTACGAGCAGTACTTC. Amino acids: CASSLRGGVPSYEQYF. The rearrangement links TRBV19 to TRBJ2-7; 8 nucleotides line up with TRBD2. This CDR3 region has 16 residues. Germline assignment: CDR1 LNHDA and CDR2 SQIVND (reference sequence). V lost 5 bases, J lost 0 bases, and 9 bases stayed unmatched. Complete variable domain (other parts from reference TRBV19 and TRBJ2-7): DGGITQSPKYLFRKEGQNVTLSCEQNLNHDAMYWYRQDPGQGLRLIYYSQIVNDFQKGDIAEGYSVSREKKESFPLTVTSAQKNPTAFYLCASSLRGGVPSYEQYFGPGTRLTVT.

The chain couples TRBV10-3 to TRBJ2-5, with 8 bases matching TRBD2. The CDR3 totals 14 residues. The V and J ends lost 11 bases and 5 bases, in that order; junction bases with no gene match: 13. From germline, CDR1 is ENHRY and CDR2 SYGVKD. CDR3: CAAGPSGSRETQYF. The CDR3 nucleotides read TGTGCCGCCGGACCAAGCGGGAGTAGGGAGACCCAGTACTTC.

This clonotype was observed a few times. CDR3 sequence: CASRSGTGGTGELFF. For the CDR3, the DNA is TGTGCCAGCAGATCCGGGACAGGGGGCACCGGGGAGCTGTTTTTT. This sequence joins TRBV6-5 and TRBJ2-2; 11 nucleotides line up with TRBD1. The trim removed 6 bases at V and 4 bases at J, leaving 4 bases unmatched. CDR1 is MNHEY and CDR2 is SVGAGI in the germline V gene. The CDR3 has 15 amino acids.

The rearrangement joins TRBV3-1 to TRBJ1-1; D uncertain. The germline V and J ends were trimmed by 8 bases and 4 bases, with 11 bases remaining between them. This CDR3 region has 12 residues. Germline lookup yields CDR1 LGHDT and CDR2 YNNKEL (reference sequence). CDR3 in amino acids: CASAAVGTEAFF. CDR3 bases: TGTGCCAGCGCGGCGGTTGGCACTGAAGCTTTCTTT.